The clone carrying this T cell receptor (beta chain) occurred once. The antigen is undetermined. This entry is derived from a study of cytomegalovirus exposure and HLA in healthy donors. Across the whole study: Genotyping of roughly 400 donors showed that around 81% belonged to the Caucasian-associated ancestry cluster. Study-wide results and caveats: The authors later found HLA-associated TCR beta chains more clonally expanded than equally common others. Indistinguishable V segments such as TRBV6-2 and TRBV6-3 were excluded. Most of the CMV-associated TCR beta chains (in a later analysis) appeared to be HLA-restricted.

The germline V and J ends were trimmed by 3 bases and 2 bases, with 10 bases remaining between them. The length of the CDR3 is 14 residues. The germline gives CDR1 MDHEN, CDR2 SYDVKM. Primers for the PCR totalled 60 Vbeta and 13 Jbeta. Here immunoSEQ multiplex PCR was the method, and the copy in TCRdb shows in-frame clones only, minus some. The table shows more than 85,000 clones, with roughly 73% occurring only once. Sequences were obtained from PBMCs. The TCR sequence derives from a woman aged 35 to 49 in good health and CMV-seropositive. The chain couples TRBV28 to TRBJ1-2; D call uncertain. The CDR3 sequence: CASSFGDRNYGYTF. CDR3 coding DNA: TGTGCCAGCAGTTTCGGGGATCGGAACTATGGCTACACCTTC.